Following are 29 T cell receptor beta chains from one sample sequenced in a study of tumor and adjacent non-tumor tissue in lung cancer. Three rounds of nested PCR, following a modified ARM-PCR protocol, produced the TCRbeta library. TCRdb itself ran the multiplex PCR reads through MiXCR, one entry per CDR3 protein. The sample records 100,000 to 150,000 distinct CDR3 sequences, approximately 71% being singletons. No cell sorting was done before RNA was extracted from the tissue. What was sequenced was lung tumor tissue. The source of these receptors is a young man with non-small cell lung cancer.

Worth noting for this clonotype: A clone one base away is much larger, so this may be a read error. V is TRBV20-1 and J is TRBJ1-2, with 12 nucleotides matching TRBD1. CDR3 length equals 16 residues. Germline assignment: CDR1 DFQATT and CDR2 SNEGSKA (reference sequence). The CDR3 protein is CSTRGRDRGREDGYTF. The CDR3, as DNA: TGCAGTACTAGAGGCCGGGACAGGGGGCGGGAGGATGGCTACACCTTC.

Comments on this clonotype: A much larger clone differs from this one at a single base, so this may be a read error. This rearrangement joins TRBV12-3 or TRBV12-4 to TRBJ1-5, with D hard to call. This CDR3 spans 14 amino acids. The CDR3 reads CVSSFSGSDQPQHF. The CDR3, as DNA: TGTGTCAGCAGTTTCTCGGGGAGCGATCAGCCCCAGCATTTT.

This clonotype was observed a few times. The junction departs from germline at one end; a sequencing error may be responsible. The rearrangement joins TRBV4-1 to TRBJ1-1; D gene uncertain. Looked up from germline, CDR1 is MGHRA and CDR2 is YSYEKL. The CDR3 has 13 amino acids. The CDR3: CANSQERNTEAFF. The DNA for the CDR3 is TGCGCCAACAGCCAAGAAAGGAACACTGAAGCTTTCTTT.

The chain couples TRBV20-1 to TRBJ2-7; TRBD2 is a possible D gene (6 bases). Trimming pared 0 bases from V and 5 bases from J, leaving 14 bases between. Germline V gene sequence: CDR1 DFQATT, CDR2 SNEGSKA (reference sequence). The CDR3 totals 14 residues. CDR3 sequence: CSAREGRRADEQYF. CDR3 bases: TGCAGTGCTAGAGAGGGACGGAGGGCTGACGAGCAGTACTTC.

There are many counts of this clonotype. V usage is TRBV4-3 and J usage is TRBJ2-3, with TRBD2 matching over 11 bases. CDR3 length equals 15 residues. V dropped 2 bases and J dropped 4; count of bases not matched to a gene: 2. Germline V gene sequence: CDR1 LGHNA, CDR2 YSLEER. CDR3 in DNA: TGCGCCAGCAGCCAACTAGCGGGGGGCTCAGATACGCAGTATTTT. This codes for CASSQLAGGSDTQYF.

Note on this clonotype: A read error may be the cause here, since a much bigger clone is one base away. The conserved phenylalanine or tryptophan is not found at the CDR3 terminus, so this likely reflects a read error. V and J are TRBV12-3 or TRBV12-4 and TRBJ1-2, with 7 nucleotides matching TRBD1. The CDR3 contains 14 residues. V gave up 3 bases and J gave up 7 bases; unmatched junction bases: 8. The CDR3 protein is CASSFPTGERGYTS. The CDR3 region has the DNA TGTGCCAGCAGTTTCCCCACAGGGGAGCGTGGCTACACCTCC.

V gene TRBV7-8 combines with J gene TRBJ1-2; D not certain. V lost 1 base and J 3 bases, leaving 9 bases between the germline ends. The CDR3 is 14 amino acids. Germline assignment: CDR1 SGHVS and CDR2 FQNEAQ. CDR3 sequence (DNA): TGTGCCAGCAGCTTAGTGGTAGAGGACTATGGCTACACCTTC. This sequence encodes CASSLVVEDYGYTF. The full variable domain, with the rest looked up from reference TRBV7-8 and TRBJ1-2, is GAGVSQSPRYKVAKRGQDVALRCDPISGHVSLFWYQQALGQGPEFLTYFQNEAQLDKSGLPSDRFFAERPEGSVSTLKIQRTQQEDSAVYLCASSLVVEDYGYTFGSGTRLTVV.

Points on this clonotype: The junction differs from germline at one of its ends, possibly a read error. The gene calls are TRBV4-1 and TRBJ2-7; D is possibly TRBD1 or TRBD2 (5 bases each). This CDR3 region has 17 residues. Germline values: CDR1 MGHRA, CDR2 YSYEKL. The CDR3 DNA follows: TGCACCAGCAACCAAGAGGGACGGGGAAATCCCACCTACGAGCAGTACTTC. Translating gives CTSNQEGRGNPTYEQYF.

For this clonotype: Its ends do not fully match the called genes, so a read error is possible. This chain joins TRBV29-1 and TRBJ2-5; perhaps TRBD2 as D (5 bases). The CDR3 runs 12 residues. Germline V CDR1 and CDR2: SQVTM, ANQGSEA. CDR3 bases: TGCAGCGTTGAAGTAATGGGAGAGACCCAATACTTC. This encodes CSVEVMGETQYF. The full variable domain, rest sourced from reference TRBV29-1 and TRBJ2-5, is SAVISQKPSRDICQRGTSLTIQCQVDSQVTMMFWYRQQPGQSLTLIATANQGSEATYESGFVIDKFPISRPNLTFSTLTVSNMSPEDSSIYLCSVEVMGETQYFGPGTRLLVL.

Points on this clonotype: A single base separates this from a much larger clone, so it may be a read error. The rearrangement joins TRBV20-1 to TRBJ1-4; a possible D gene is TRBD1 (5 bases). The CDR3 extends over 14 amino acids. V was pared by 7 bases and J by 7 bases, with 19 bases between. CDR1 DFQATT and CDR2 SNEGSKA come from the germline V gene (reference sequence). CDR3 residues: CSVSVGANSEKLFF. The CDR3 DNA follows: TGCAGTGTTTCAGTAGGGGCCAATAGTGAAAAACTGTTTTTT.

This clonotype was counted between two and nine times. A read error is possible here, since a much larger clone lies one base away. The rearrangement joins TRBV6-6 to TRBJ2-2; no clear D. The CDR3 loop spans 16 amino acids. Per germline, CDR1 MNHNY and CDR2 SVGAGI (reference sequence). The CDR3 coding sequence is TGTGACAGCAGTTACTTTGGACGTGCGAACACCGGGGAGCTGTTTTTT. The encoded protein is CDSSYFGRANTGELFF.

The rearrangement joins TRBV18 to TRBJ2-5; D call uncertain. Germline values: CDR1 KGHSH, CDR2 LQKENI. The V end lost 3 bases, the J end lost 5 bases, and 7 bases lay between the germline ends. The CDR3 spans 12 residues. The CDR3 coding sequence is TGTGCCAGCTCACCCTTCTTGGAGACCCAGTACTTC. As protein: CASSPFLETQYF. Full variable domain (rest looked up from reference TRBV18 and TRBJ2-5): NAGVMQNPRHLVRRRGQEARLRCSPMKGHSHVYWYRQLPEEGLKFMVYLQKENIIDESGMPKERFSAEFPKEGPSILRIQQVVRGDSAAYFCASSPFLETQYFGPGTRLLVL.

With respect to this clonotype: This may be a read error: a much more frequent sequence differs by one nucleotide. The chain employs TRBV12-3 or TRBV12-4 and TRBJ1-3, with unresolved D. The CDR3 consists of 14 residues. The CDR3 DNA reads as TGTGCCAGCAGTCGACTGAACTCTGGAAGCACCATATATTTT. This gives the protein CASSRLNSGSTIYF.

By frequency in the sample, this clonotype is medium-sized. J is TRBJ2-3 and V is TRBV20-1; the D is unclear. This CDR3 is built from 9 residues. Germline CDR1 and CDR2: DFQATT and SNEGSKA (reference sequence). V dropped 6 bases and J dropped 6 bases, with 4 bases sitting between them. The CDR3, as DNA: TGCAGTGCCAAGGATACGCAGTATTTT. This encodes CSAKDTQYF.

To note about this clonotype: This may arise from a read error, as a much more abundant clone is one base away. The CDR3 loop is CSDLVRLVQYF. CDR3 nucleotides: TGCAGCGATTTGGTCAGGCTTGTGCAGTATTTT. The chain carries TRBV29-1 and TRBJ2-3; no clear D. The ends were cut back, 7 bases at V and 11 bases at J, with 16 bases in the middle. CDR1 and CDR2 from the germline V gene are SQVTM and ANQGSEA. The CDR3 has 11 residues.

In the case of this clonotype: Germline and junction disagree at one end, which may indicate a read error. This chain uses TRBV6-1 with TRBJ2-3, with 10 bases matching TRBD2. The CDR3 is made up of 15 amino acids. Germline V gene sequence: CDR1 MNHNS, CDR2 SASEGT. The CDR3, as DNA: TGTGCCAACAGTGAACTAGCGGGGAGCACAGATACGCCCTATTTT. Residues: CANSELAGSTDTPYF.

This clonotype occurred many times. The genes are TRBV11-2 and TRBJ1-6, with TRBD1 matching over 9 bases. Trimming took 3 bases from V and 7 from J; bases not matched to a gene: 7. This CDR3 spans 16 amino acids. Germline CDR1 reads SGHAT; CDR2 reads FQNNGV. CDR3: CASSLTSGTGNSPLHF. For the CDR3, the DNA is TGTGCCAGCAGCTTGACCTCCGGGACAGGGAATTCACCCCTCCACTTT.

On this clonotype: One junction end does not reproduce the germline sequence, and a read error may be involved. V gene TRBV12-3 or TRBV12-4 combines with J gene TRBJ1-5; 7 bases match TRBD1. The CDR3 contains 14 residues. The CDR3 sequence: CTSRFLQGDQSQHF. DNA for the CDR3: TGTACCAGCCGTTTTTTGCAGGGGGATCAGTCCCAGCATTTT.

Regarding this clonotype: Relative to the germline gene, one junction end is altered; a read error may explain this. The chain employs TRBV5-5 and TRBJ2-3; tentative D call: TRBD2 (6 bases). The CDR3 extends over 15 amino acids. Looked up from germline, CDR1 is SGHKS and CDR2 is YYEKEE (reference sequence). CDR3 amino acids: CARSGSDYTIDTQYF. The CDR3 DNA reads as TGTGCCCGCAGCGGGTCGGACTATACCATAGATACGCAGTATTTT. Supplemented by reference TRBV5-5 and TRBJ2-3, the full variable domain reads DAGVTQSPTHLIKTRGQQVTLRCSPISGHKSVSWYQQVLGQGPQFIFQYYEKEERGRGNFPDRFSARQFPNYSSELNVNALLLGDSALYLCARSGSDYTIDTQYFGPGTRLTVL.

Remarks on this clonotype: Its ends do not fully match the called genes, so a read error is possible. The rearrangement links TRBV29-1 to TRBJ2-7; possibly TRBD2 for D (6 bases). Germline values: CDR1 SQVTM, CDR2 ANQGSEA. The CDR3 loop spans 12 amino acids. CDR3 amino acids: CSVEFSGTGQHF. The CDR3 region has the DNA TGCAGCGTTGAATTTAGCGGTACGGGGCAGCACTTC.

There are a few counts of this clonotype. V and J are TRBV12-3 or TRBV12-4 and TRBJ2-5, with D perhaps being TRBD1 or TRBD2 (5 bases each). V lost 2 bases and J 7 bases, leaving 26 bases between the germline ends. The CDR3 has 18 residues. In DNA, the CDR3 is TGTGCCAGCAGTTTAAATTTCGGCCGACCTGCGAGGGGACGGACCCAGTACTTC. This gives the protein CASSLNFGRPARGRTQYF.

Turning to this clonotype: The junction departs from the called germline gene at one end, perhaps through a read error. The chain recombines TRBV11-2 with TRBJ2-5; D call uncertain. The CDR3 length is 12 residues. Germline V gives CDR1 SGHAT, CDR2 FQNNGV. DNA of the CDR3: TGTGCCAACAGCCATAAGGTCGAGACCCAGTACTTC. It yields the protein CANSHKVETQYF.

CDR3 sequence reads: CASRQDGIGNSPLHF. CDR3 DNA sequence: TGTGCCAGCAGACAAGATGGCATCGGTAATTCACCCCTCCACTTT. The chain employs TRBV12-3 or TRBV12-4 and TRBJ1-6; no firm D call. Trimming left V 6 bases short and J 6 bases short, with 15 bases between. The CDR3 is 15 residues long.

Of note for this clonotype: As the CDR3 is not closed by the conserved phenylalanine or tryptophan, this likely results from a read error. The genes are TRBV11-2 and TRBJ1-5; 9 bases agree with TRBD1. Germline CDR1 is SGHAT and CDR2 is FQNNGV. This CDR3 region has 15 residues. CDR3 DNA: TGTGCCAGGAGCCCGGGACAGGGTAATTCGCAGCCTCAGCATATT. This encodes CARSPGQGNSQPQHI.

Only one count was recorded for this clonotype. An end of the junction differs from the germline gene, which may be a read error. V is TRBV12-3 or TRBV12-4 and J is TRBJ1-2, with D maybe TRBD1 (5 bases). The CDR3 extends over 11 amino acids. Here the CDR3 reads CSSSRGNGYTF. Written as DNA, the CDR3 is TGTTCCAGCAGTCGGGGGAATGGATACACCTTC.

As regards this clonotype: An end of the junction does not agree with germline; a read error may underlie this. V is TRBV12-3 or TRBV12-4 and J is TRBJ1-1; D unclear. This CDR3 is 13 amino acids long. The CDR3 bases are TGTGCCAGCAGTCCCGCGGGAGTCGCTGAAGCTTTCTTC. This sequence encodes CASSPAGVAEAFF.

In the case of this clonotype: A clone one base away is much larger, so this may be a read error. The chain recombines TRBV6-5 with TRBJ1-2; TRBD1 is a possible D gene (5 bases). Between the trimmed V and J ends, which lost 6 bases and 7 bases, there was a span of 24 bases. The CDR3 length is 16 residues. Per germline, CDR1 MNHEY and CDR2 SVGAGI. For the CDR3, the DNA is TGTGCCAGCAGGGTGGGAGCCCGTCGGTCAGGGCTTGGCTACACCTTC. This translates into CASRVGARRSGLGYTF.

The sample holds many counts of this clonotype. The rearrangement links TRBV4-2 to TRBJ2-5; D unresolved. The germline gives CDR1 LGHNA, CDR2 YNFKEQ. Trimming shortened V by 0 bases and J by 4 bases, and 3 bases separated the two germline ends. CDR3 size: 12 residues. The CDR3 sequence is CASSQEGETQYF. The DNA for the CDR3 is TGTGCCAGCAGCCAAGAAGGAGAGACCCAGTACTTC.

This clonotype was seen ten or more times. The chain recombines TRBV12-3 or TRBV12-4 with TRBJ2-2, with D possibly being TRBD1 (6 bases). The V end lost 6 bases, the J end lost 5 bases, and 13 bases lay between the germline ends. This CDR3 is 14 amino acids long. The CDR3 reads CASRDSLGTGELFF. The CDR3 nucleotides read TGTGCCAGCAGGGACAGCTTAGGGACCGGGGAGCTGTTTTTT.